The entry below gives a single TCR beta chain sequence along with its context. What it recognizes is unknown. The data derive from a study of cytomegalovirus exposure and HLA in healthy donors. Study-level information: Early released data had around 79 million unique TCRs, all coming from HLA-typed donors. Among the 400 or so donors who were genotyped, 70% to 90% fell in the genetic ancestry cluster that is associated with self-reported Caucasian donors. Study results and caveats: Across HLA loci, a later analysis found differing TCR association rates, with DRB1 most and HLA-C fewest. Accurate prediction of most subjects' HLA-A and HLA-B alleles from TCR beta sequences was reported.

With 60 Vbeta and 13 Jbeta primers, the PCR was carried out. The table came from immunoSEQ multiplex PCR; TCRdb's copy has only in-frame clones and leaves some out. The table lists approximately 180,000 clones, about three quarters of them singletons. The CDR3 extends over 15 amino acids. V was shortened by 0 bases and J by 3 bases, with 6 bases between the two germline ends. From germline, CDR1 is SGHTA and CDR2 FQGTGA. Input material: PBMCs. The sequence came from a man aged 35 to 55 in good health and CMV-seropositive. The chain links TRBV7-3 to TRBJ2-6; D is uncertain. CDR3 protein: CASSLTIYGANVLTF. The CDR3 DNA sequence: TGTGCCAGCAGCTTAACTATTTATGGGGCCAACGTCCTGACTTTC. Variable domain in full (rest from reference TRBV7-3 and TRBJ2-6): GAGVSQTPSNKVTEKGKYVELRCDPISGHTALYWYRQSLGQGPEFLIYFQGTGAADDSGLPNDRFFAVRPEGSVSTLKIQRTERGDSAVYLCASSLTIYGANVLTFGAGSRLTVL.